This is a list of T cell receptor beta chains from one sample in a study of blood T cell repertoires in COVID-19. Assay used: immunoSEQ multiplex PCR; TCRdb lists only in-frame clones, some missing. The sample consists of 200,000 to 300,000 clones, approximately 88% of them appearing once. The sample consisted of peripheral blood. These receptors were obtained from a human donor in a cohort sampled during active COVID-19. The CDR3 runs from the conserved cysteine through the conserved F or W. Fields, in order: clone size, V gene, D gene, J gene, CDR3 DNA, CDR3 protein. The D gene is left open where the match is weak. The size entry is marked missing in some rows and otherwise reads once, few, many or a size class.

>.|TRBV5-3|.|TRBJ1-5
TGTGCCAGAAGCTTGCGACAAATTCAGCCCCAGCATTTT
CARSLRQIQPQHF
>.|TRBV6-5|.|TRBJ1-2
TGTGCCAGCAGTTACTCGGGCAGGGCGGCCGGCTACACCTTC
CASSYSGRAAGYTF
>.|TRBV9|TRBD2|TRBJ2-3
TGTGCCAGCACTCTACTAGCGGAGGGCACAGATACGCAGTATTTT
CASTLLAEGTDTQYF
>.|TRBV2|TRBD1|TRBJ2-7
TGTGCCAGCAGACAGGGGATCGGGTCCTACGAGCAGTACTTC
CASRQGIGSYEQYF
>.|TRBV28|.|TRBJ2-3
TGTGCCAGCAGTCCTCTCACCCGCAGGAGCACAGATACGCAGTATTTT
CASSPLTRRSTDTQYF
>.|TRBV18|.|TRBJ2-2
TGTGCCAGCTCACCAGGACGCGGGTACACCGGGGAGCTGTTTTTT
CASSPGRGYTGELFF
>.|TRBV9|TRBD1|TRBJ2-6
TGTGCCAGCAGCGGGACAGGGGGCGCTGGGGCCAACGTCCTGACTTTC
CASSGTGGAGANVLTF
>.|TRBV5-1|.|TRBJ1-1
TGCGCCAGCAGCGCAAGACAGGACTGGTCCAACACTGAAGCTTTCTTT
CASSARQDWSNTEAFF
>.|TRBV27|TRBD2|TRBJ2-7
TGTGCCAGCAGTTTATTTGCTAGCGGGGGCTCCTACGAGCAGTACTTC
CASSLFASGGSYEQYF
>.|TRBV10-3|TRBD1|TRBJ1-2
TGTGCCATCAACCCCGGACAGGGGGCGGACTATGGCTACACCTTC
CAINPGQGADYGYTF
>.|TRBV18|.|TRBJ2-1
TGTGCCAGCTCAGGCAGTAACAATGAGCAGTTCTTC
CASSGSNNEQFF
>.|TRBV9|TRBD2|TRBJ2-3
TGTGCCAGCAGCGTAGGTCTGACTAGCTCAGATACGCAGTATTTT
CASSVGLTSSDTQYF
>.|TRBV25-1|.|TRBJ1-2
TGTGCCAGCAGTGAATATACAGCCTATGGCTACACCTTC
CASSEYTAYGYTF
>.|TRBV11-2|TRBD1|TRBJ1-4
TGTGCCAGCACCTCAGGGGGGCAGGGACAGCGAAAACTGTTTTTT
CASTSGGQGQRKLFF
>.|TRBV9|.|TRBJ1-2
TGTGCCAGCAGCATACCTGACAGAGCTAACTATGGCTACACCTTC
CASSIPDRANYGYTF
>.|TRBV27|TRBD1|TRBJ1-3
TGTGCCAGCAGACAGACAGGGACTCTGCACACCATATATTTT
CASRQTGTLHTIYF
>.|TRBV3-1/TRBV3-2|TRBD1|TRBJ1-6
TGTGCCAGCAGGAGCGACAGGGGAGGGGTAAGTTCACCCCTCCACTTT
CASRSDRGGVSSPLHF
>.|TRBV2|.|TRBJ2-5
TGTGCCAGCAGCCAAATAGCATCAGAGGAGACCCAGTACTTC
CASSQIASEETQYF
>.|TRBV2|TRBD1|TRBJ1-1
TGTGCCAGCAGTGGGGGAGAGGGGGCGATTTGGGCTGAAGCTTTCTTT
CASSGGEGAIWAEAFF
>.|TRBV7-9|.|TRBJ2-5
TGTGCCAGCAGCTTAGCGACGCGGGCTCAAGAGACCCAGTACTTC
CASSLATRAQETQYF
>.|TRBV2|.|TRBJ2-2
TGTGCCAGCCAAAGGGAGGACACCGGGGAGCTGTTTTTT
CASQREDTGELFF
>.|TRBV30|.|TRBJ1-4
TGTGCCTGGAGTGACCAATACTTACTCAATGAAAAACTGTTTTTT
CAWSDQYLLNEKLFF
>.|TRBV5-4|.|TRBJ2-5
TGTGCCAGCAGCTTGGGTGGGGGCTTCCAAGAGACCCAGTACTTC
CASSLGGGFQETQYF
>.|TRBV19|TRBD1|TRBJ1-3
TGTGCCAGTAGTAGGGATGGACAGGATGGAAACACCATATATTTT
CASSRDGQDGNTIYF
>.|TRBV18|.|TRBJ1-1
TGTGCCAGCTCGCAGACAGGACAGAACTCTGAAGCTTTCTTT
CASSQTGQNSEAFF
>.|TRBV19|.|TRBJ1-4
TGTGCCAGTAGTATAGTAGGGGGAGATTACGTTGAAAAACTGTTTTTT
CASSIVGGDYVEKLFF
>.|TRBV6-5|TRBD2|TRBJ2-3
TGTGCCAGCAGTTACTCAACTAGCGGGGGCACAGATACGCAGTATTTT
CASSYSTSGGTDTQYF
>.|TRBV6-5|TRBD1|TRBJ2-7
TGTGCCAGCATCCCCCGGGACAGGGCCTACGAGCAGTACTTC
CASIPRDRAYEQYF
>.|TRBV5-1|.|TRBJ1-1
TGCGCCAGCAGCTTTACAGCTGGATTAGTCACTGAAGCTTTCTTT
CASSFTAGLVTEAFF
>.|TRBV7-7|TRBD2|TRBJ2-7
TGTGCTAGCAGCATAGGCCCTAGCGGGAGTTACGAGCAGTACTTC
CASSIGPSGSYEQYF
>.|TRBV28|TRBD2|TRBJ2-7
TGTGCCAGCACCTGGGGTGGTCTAGCGGGAGGGATATACGAGCAGTACTTC
CASTWGGLAGGIYEQYF
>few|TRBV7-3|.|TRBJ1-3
TGTGCCAGCAGCTTAGCGCCCTTCTCTGGAAACACCATATATTTT
CASSLAPFSGNTIYF
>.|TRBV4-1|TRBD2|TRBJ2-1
TGCGCCAGCAGCCAACTAGCGGGGTACTACAATGAGCAGTTCTTC
CASSQLAGYYNEQFF
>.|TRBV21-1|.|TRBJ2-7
TGTGCCAGCAGCCTACAGGGGGCCCACGAGCAGTACTTC
CASSLQGAHEQYF
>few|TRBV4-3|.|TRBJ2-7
TGCGCCAGCAGCCAGACCCAGGGCGAGCAGTACTTC
CASSQTQGEQYF